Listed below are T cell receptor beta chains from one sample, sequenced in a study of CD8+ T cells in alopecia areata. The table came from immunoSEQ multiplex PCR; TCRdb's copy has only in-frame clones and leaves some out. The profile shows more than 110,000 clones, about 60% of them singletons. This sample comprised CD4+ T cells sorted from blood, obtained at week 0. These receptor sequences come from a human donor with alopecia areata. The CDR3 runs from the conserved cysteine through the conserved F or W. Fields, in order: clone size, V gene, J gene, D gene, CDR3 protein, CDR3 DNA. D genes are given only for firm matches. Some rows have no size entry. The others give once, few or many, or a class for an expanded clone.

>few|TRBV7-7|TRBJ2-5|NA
CASSQVIGPQETQYF
TGTGCTAGCAGCCAAGTAATTGGACCCCAAGAGACCCAGTACTTC
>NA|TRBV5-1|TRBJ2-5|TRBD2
CASSFTSGDETQYF
TGCGCCAGCAGCTTCACTAGCGGGGATGAGACCCAGTACTTC
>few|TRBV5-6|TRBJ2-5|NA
CASTNQGRRMMAQYF
TGTGCCAGCACCAACCAGGGTAGAAGAATGATGGCCCAGTACTTC
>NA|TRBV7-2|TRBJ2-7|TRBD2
CASSLVLAGGYEQYF
TGTGCCAGCAGCTTAGTGCTAGCGGGGGGGTACGAGCAGTACTTC
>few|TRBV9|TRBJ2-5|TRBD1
CASSVTGGPETQYF
TGTGCCAGCAGCGTTACAGGGGGCCCAGAGACCCAGTACTTC
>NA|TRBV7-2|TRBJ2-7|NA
CASSLGGSNEQYF
TGTGCCAGCAGCCTAGGGGGAAGCAACGAGCAGTACTTC
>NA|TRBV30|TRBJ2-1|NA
CASRWYNEQFF
TGTGCCTCCCGGTGGTACAATGAGCAGTTCTTC
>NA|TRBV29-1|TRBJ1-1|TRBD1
CSVERQGMNTEAFF
TGCAGCGTTGAGAGACAGGGTATGAACACTGAAGCTTTCTTT
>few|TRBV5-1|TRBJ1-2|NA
CASSLARNKDYGYTF
TGCGCCAGCAGCTTGGCAAGGAATAAGGACTATGGCTACACCTTC
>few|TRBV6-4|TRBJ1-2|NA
CASSTRQCYGYTF
TGTGCCAGCAGTACTAGACAGTGCTATGGCTACACCTTC
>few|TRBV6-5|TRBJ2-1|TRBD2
CASRVAGGAGEQFF
TGTGCCAGCAGGGTAGCGGGGGGGGCAGGTGAGCAGTTCTTC
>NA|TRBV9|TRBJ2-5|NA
CASSVGLQETQYF
TGTGCCAGCAGCGTAGGGCTCCAAGAGACCCAGTACTTC
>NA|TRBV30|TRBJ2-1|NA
CAWSANGWEQFF
TGTGCCTGGAGTGCCAACGGGTGGGAGCAGTTCTTC
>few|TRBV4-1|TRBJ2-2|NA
CASSHLDLVPAGTGELFF
TGCGCCAGCAGCCATCTGGACTTAGTACCGGCCGGGACCGGGGAGCTGTTTTTT
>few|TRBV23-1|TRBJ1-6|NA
CASRGPGDSPLHF
TGCGCCAGCAGGGGTCCTGGAGATTCACCCCTCCACTTT
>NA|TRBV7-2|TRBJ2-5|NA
CASSTEVTQYF
TGTGCCAGCAGCACAGAGGTGACCCAGTACTTC
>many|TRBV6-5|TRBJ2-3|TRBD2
CASSRLAGGGDTQYF
TGTGCCAGCAGCAGACTAGCGGGGGGCGGAGATACGCAGTATTTT